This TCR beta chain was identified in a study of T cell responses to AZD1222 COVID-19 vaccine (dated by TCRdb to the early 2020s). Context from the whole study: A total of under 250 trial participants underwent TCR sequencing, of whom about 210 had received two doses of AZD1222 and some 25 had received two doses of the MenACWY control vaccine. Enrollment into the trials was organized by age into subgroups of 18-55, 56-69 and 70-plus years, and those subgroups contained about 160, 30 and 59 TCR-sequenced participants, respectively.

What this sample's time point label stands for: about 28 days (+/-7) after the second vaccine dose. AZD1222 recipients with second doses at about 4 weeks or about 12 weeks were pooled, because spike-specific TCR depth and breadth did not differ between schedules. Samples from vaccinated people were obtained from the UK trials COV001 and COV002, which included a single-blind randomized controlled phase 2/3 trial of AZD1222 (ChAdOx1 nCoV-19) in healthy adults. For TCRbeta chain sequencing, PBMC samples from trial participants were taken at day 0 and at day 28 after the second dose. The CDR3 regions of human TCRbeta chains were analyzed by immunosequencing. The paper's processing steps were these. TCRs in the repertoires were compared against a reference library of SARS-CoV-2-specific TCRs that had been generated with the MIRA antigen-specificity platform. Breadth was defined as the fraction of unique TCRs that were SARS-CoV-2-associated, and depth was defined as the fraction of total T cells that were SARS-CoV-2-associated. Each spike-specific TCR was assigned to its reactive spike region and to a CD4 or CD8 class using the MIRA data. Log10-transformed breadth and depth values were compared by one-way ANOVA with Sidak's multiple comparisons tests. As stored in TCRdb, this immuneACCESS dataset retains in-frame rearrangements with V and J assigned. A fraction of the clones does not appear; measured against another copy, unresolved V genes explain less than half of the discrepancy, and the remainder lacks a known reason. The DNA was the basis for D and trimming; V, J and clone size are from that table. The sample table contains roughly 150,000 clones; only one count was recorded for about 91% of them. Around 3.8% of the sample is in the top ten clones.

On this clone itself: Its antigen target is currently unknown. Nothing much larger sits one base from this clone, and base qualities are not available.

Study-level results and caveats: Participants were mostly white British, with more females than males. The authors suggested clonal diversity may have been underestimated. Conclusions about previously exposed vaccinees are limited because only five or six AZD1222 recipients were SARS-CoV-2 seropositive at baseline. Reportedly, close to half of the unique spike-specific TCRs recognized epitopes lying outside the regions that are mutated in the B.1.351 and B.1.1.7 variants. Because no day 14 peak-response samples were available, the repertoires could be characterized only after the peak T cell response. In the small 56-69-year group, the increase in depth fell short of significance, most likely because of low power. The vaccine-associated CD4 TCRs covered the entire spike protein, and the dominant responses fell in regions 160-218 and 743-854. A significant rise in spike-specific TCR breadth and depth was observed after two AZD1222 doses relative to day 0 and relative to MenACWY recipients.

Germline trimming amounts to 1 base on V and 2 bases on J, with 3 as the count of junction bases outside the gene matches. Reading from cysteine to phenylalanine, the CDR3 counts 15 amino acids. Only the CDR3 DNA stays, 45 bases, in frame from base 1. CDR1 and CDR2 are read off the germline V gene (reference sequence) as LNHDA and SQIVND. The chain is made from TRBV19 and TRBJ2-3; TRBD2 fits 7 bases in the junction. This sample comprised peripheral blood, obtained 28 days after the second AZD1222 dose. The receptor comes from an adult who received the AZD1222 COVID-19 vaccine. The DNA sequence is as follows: TGTGCCAGTAGTATAGCGGGAGGCCTCACAGATACGCAGTATTTT. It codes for CASSIAGGLTDTQYF.